The clone carrying this T cell receptor beta chain was picked up a small number of times. The antigen remains unidentified. The source of the sample is a study of OX40 agonist ivuxolimab in advanced cancers. Study-level points and caveats: Doses of 0.1 to 3.0 mg/kg were accompanied by clonal expansion of CD4+ and CD8+ blood T cells by week 6.

Exclusion of a patient followed from autoimmune disease history or systemic immunosuppression. Looked up from germline, CDR1 is LNHDA and CDR2 is SQIVND (reference sequence). V trimming: 4 bases; J trimming: 7 bases; junction bases outside the gene matches: 11. This CDR3 has 16 residues. Only in-frame clones appear in the TCRdb table, and some are missing; sequencing was by immunoSEQ multiplex PCR. The table shows tens of thousands of clones, with roughly nine tenths occurring only once. The material was CD4+ or CD8+ T cells sorted from blood, obtained in a trial of the OX40 agonist ivuxolimab. The J gene is TRBJ2-3, the V gene TRBV19, with 10 bases identical to TRBD2. This receptor was taken from an adult with an advanced solid tumor such as melanoma, head and neck, liver or kidney cancer. For the CDR3, the DNA is TGTGCCAGTAGTACTGGAGCGGGGGGGCCTTGGTATACGCAGTATTTT. Its translation: CASSTGAGGPWYTQYF.